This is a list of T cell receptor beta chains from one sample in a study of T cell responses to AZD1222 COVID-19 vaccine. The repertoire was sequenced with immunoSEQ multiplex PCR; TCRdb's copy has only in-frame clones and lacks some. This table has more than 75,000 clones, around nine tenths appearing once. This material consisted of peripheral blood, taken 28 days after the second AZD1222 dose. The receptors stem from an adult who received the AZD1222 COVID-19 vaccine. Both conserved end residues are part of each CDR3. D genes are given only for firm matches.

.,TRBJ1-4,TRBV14,TGTGCCAGCAGCCCCCTTGGGCAGGGAGGTGGAAAACTGTTTTTT,CASSPLGQGGGKLFF
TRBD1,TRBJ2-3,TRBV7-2,TGTGCCAGCAGCTTGGACAGGCCTAGCACAGATACGCAGTATTTT,CASSLDRPSTDTQYF
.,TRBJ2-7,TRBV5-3,TGTGCCAGAAGCATGGTTAGAGACGGTCCCTACGAGCAGTACTTC,CARSMVRDGPYEQYF
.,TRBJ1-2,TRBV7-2,TGTGCCAGCAGCTTAGCGGGATCTAACTATGGCTACACCTTC,CASSLAGSNYGYTF
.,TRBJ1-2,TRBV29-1,TGCAGCGTTGCGCCAGGGAACTATGGCTACACCTTC,CSVAPGNYGYTF
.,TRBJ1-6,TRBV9,TGTGCCAGCAGCGTTGAGGGGGATAATTCACCCCTCCACTTT,CASSVEGDNSPLHF
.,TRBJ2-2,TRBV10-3,TGTGCCATCAGTGAGTCGAGGGGTGGCGGGGAGCTGTTTTTT,CAISESRGGGELFF
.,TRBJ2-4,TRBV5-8,TGTGCCAGCAGGCCACGAACAGGGCGTAGCCCGCCCTTC,CASRPRTGRSPPF
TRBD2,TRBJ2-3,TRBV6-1,TGTGCCAGCAGTGAAACTAGCGGGGGGCCAGATACGCAGTATTTT,CASSETSGGPDTQYF
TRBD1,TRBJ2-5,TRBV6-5,TGTGCCAGCAGTTACTCCGGGACAGGGTACGAAGAGACCCAGTACTTC,CASSYSGTGYEETQYF
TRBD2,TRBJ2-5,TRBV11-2,TGTGCCAGCAGCCCTAGCGGGGGGGCGATGTGGGAGACCCAGTACTTC,CASSPSGGAMWETQYF
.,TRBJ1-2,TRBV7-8,TGTGCCAGCAGCTTAGTGGGAGGGTTCGGCTATGGCTACACCTTC,CASSLVGGFGYGYTF
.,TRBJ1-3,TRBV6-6,TGTGCCAGTAGGGGATCAACTGGAAACACCATATATTTT,CASRGSTGNTIYF
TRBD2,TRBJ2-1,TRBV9,TGTGCCAGCAGCCCCCGGACTAGTATCAATGAGCAGTTCTTC,CASSPRTSINEQFF
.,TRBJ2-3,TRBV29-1,TGCAGCGTTACAATAGACACAGATACGCAGTATTTT,CSVTIDTDTQYF
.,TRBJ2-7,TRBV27,TGTGCCAGCAGTTTGGGAGGCCCAAGCTCCTACGAGCAGTACTTC,CASSLGGPSSYEQYF
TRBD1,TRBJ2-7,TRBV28,TGTGCCAGCAGAGGGACAGCCGCGAGGGAATACGAGCAGTACTTC,CASRGTAAREYEQYF
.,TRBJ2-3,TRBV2,TGTGCCAGCAGTGAATGGCGGGGGCCAGGGGGAGATACGCAGTATTTT,CASSEWRGPGGDTQYF
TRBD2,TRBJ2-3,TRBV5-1,TGCGCCAGCAGCTTTGCCGGACTAGCGGGGAGACCGGAAACGCAGTATTTT,CASSFAGLAGRPETQYF
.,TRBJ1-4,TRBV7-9,TGTGCCAGCAGCTCGGGGGAGGGGCCTAATGAAAAACTGTTTTTT,CASSSGEGPNEKLFF
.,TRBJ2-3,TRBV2,TGTGCCAGCAGCCGGCGGGACAGCGCTAGCACAGATACGCAGTATTTT,CASSRRDSASTDTQYF
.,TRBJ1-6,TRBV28,TGTGCCAGCAAGATCCCGGGAGCGTCACCCCTCCACTTT,CASKIPGASPLHF
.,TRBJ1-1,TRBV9,TGTGCCAGCAGCCCCACGCCGACAGAAGAAGCTTTCTTT,CASSPTPTEEAFF
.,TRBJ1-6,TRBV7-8,TGTGCCAGCAGCAATGAGGGAGGGAATTCACCCCTCCACTTT,CASSNEGGNSPLHF
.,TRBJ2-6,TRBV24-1,TGTGCCACCAGTGATCCTGGGGGCTCTGGGGCCAACGTCCTGACTTTC,CATSDPGGSGANVLTF